This T cell receptor beta chain was identified during a study of patients and donors after allogeneic stem cell transplantation. This clonotype was seen at least ten times. TCRdb passed the RT-PCR reads through MiXCR, listing each CDR3 protein once. Among roughly 41,000 distinct CDR3 sequences listed, around a third were seen once. V was shortened by 2 bases and J by 3 bases, with 8 bases between the two germline ends. The CDR3 spans 15 residues. The germline V gene has CDR1 LGHDT and CDR2 YNNKEL (reference sequence). The sample comprised blood, either unsorted or a sorted T cell fraction (not recorded which). The chain employs TRBV3-1 and TRBJ2-6, with unresolved D. This TCR derives from a human donor who was either an allogeneic HSCT recipient or a stem cell or donor lymphocyte infusion donor (not recorded which). It is not recorded whose cells these are; they may come from a transplant donor. The CDR3 nucleotides read TGTGCCAGCAGCCAATGGTGGGGTGGGGCCAACGTCCTGACTTTC. It is translated as CASSQWWGGANVLTF.